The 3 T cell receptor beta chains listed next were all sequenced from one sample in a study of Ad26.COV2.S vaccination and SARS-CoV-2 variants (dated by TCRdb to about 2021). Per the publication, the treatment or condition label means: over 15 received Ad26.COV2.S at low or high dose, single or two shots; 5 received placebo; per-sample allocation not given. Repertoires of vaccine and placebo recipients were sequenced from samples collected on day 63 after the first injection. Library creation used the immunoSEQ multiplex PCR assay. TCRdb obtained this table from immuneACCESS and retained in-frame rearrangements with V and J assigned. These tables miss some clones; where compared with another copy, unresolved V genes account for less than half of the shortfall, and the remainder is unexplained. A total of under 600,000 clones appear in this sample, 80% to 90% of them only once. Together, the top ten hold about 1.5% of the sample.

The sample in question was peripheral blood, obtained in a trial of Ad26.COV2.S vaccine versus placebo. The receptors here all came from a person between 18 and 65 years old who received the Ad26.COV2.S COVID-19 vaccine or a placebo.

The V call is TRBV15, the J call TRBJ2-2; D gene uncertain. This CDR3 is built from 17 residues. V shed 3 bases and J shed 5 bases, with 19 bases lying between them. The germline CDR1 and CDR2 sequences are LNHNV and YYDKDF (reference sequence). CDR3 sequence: CATSSRGTEAHTGELFF. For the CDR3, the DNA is TGTGCCACCAGCAGCCGAGGAACCGAAGCCCATACCGGGGAGCTGTTTTTT.

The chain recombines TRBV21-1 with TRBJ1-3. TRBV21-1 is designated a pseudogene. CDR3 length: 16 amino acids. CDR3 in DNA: TGTGCCAGCAGCAAAGAATCAAGGGAGTCTGGAAACACCATATATTTT. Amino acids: CASSKESRESGNTIYF.

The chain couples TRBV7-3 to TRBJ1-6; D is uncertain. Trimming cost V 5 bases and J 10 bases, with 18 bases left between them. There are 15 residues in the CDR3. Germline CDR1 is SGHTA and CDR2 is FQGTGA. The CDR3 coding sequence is TGTGCCAGCAGCCCAAATCCAGTTTTGGGCTCACCCCTCCACTTT. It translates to CASSPNPVLGSPLHF.